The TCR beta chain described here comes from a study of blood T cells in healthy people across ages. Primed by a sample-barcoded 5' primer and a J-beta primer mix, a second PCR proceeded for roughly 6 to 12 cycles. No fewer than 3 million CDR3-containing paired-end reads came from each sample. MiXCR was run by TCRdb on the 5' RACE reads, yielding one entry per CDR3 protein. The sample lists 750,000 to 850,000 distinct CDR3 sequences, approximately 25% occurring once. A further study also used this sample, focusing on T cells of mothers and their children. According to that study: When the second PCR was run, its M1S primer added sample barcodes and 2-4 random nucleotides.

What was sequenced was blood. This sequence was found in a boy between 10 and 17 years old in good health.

CDR3 amino acids: CSARGVGMGTEAFF. Here the CDR3 DNA reads TGCAGTGCTAGAGGGGTTGGGATGGGCACTGAAGCTTTCTTT. This chain joins TRBV20-1 and TRBJ1-1; D is undetermined. Germline lookup yields CDR1 DFQATT and CDR2 SNEGSKA (reference sequence). The ends were cut back, 1 base at V and 4 bases at J, with 13 bases in the middle. This CDR3 has 14 amino acids.